Listed here are 32 T cell receptor beta chains from one sample, sequenced in a study of T cell responses to AZD1222 COVID-19 vaccine. The repertoire was sequenced with immunoSEQ multiplex PCR; TCRdb's copy has only in-frame clones and lacks some. This sample has more than 140,000 clones, with 91% found just once. The sample was peripheral blood, taken on day 0 of AZD1222 vaccination. The receptor source for this set is an adult in good health.

The V gene is TRBV11-2, the J gene TRBJ2-5; D uncertain. V dropped 1 base and J dropped 2 bases, with 2 bases sitting between them. Germline V gene sequence: CDR1 SGHAT, CDR2 FQNNGV. The CDR3 contains 12 residues. As DNA, the CDR3 is TGTGCCAGCAGCTTAGGTCAAGAGACCCAGTACTTC. This gives the protein CASSLGQETQYF.

The V gene is TRBV2, the J gene TRBJ1-1; D gene ambiguous. The germline V gene has CDR1 SNHLY and CDR2 FYNNEI. This CDR3 region has 15 residues. V was shortened by 2 bases and J by 0 bases, with 10 bases between the two germline ends. CDR3 sequence: CASSERVLMNTEAFF. The DNA for the CDR3 is TGTGCCAGCAGTGAAAGGGTCCTTATGAACACTGAAGCTTTCTTT.

The V gene is TRBV19, the J gene TRBJ2-2; D gene unclear. The V gene's germline CDR1 is LNHDA and CDR2 SQIVND (reference sequence). The CDR3 runs to 14 residues. V lost 3 bases and J lost 1, with 6 bases in between. The CDR3 region is CASSMRQNTGELFF. CDR3 nucleotides: TGTGCCAGTAGTATGAGGCAGAACACCGGGGAGCTGTTTTTT.

The rearrangement joins TRBV7-9 to TRBJ2-1; a weak D match, TRBD2 (5 bases). With 3 bases removed from V and 4 bases from J, the gap between germline ends came to 13 bases. The CDR3 runs to 15 residues. Germline lookup yields CDR1 SEHNR and CDR2 FQNEAQ (reference sequence). The DNA for the CDR3 is TGTGCCAGCAGCTTTACCCCCCGGGGTTACAATGAGCAGTTCTTC. This codes for CASSFTPRGYNEQFF.

The chain is built from TRBV2 and TRBJ2-1; D is perhaps TRBD2 (6 bases). Looked up from germline, CDR1 is SNHLY and CDR2 is FYNNEI. The CDR3 contains 15 residues. Deletions cut 0 bases from V and 8 bases from J, with 14 bases between. The CDR3 DNA reads as TGTGCCAGCAGTGAAGCCATAGCGGCTACATATGAGCAGTTCTTC. As protein: CASSEAIAATYEQFF.

The rearrangement uses TRBV6-1 and TRBJ1-6; no definite D call. The CDR3 totals 15 residues. Germline loops: CDR1 MNHNS, CDR2 SASEGT. V lost 3 bases and J 0 bases, leaving 6 bases between the germline ends. The CDR3, as DNA: TGTGCCAGCAGTGACGACGGCTCCTATAATTCACCCCTCCACTTT. This codes for CASSDDGSYNSPLHF.

The CDR3 loop is CASSWLRGEQPQHF. The CDR3 DNA sequence: TGTGCCAGTAGTTGGTTGAGGGGGGAGCAGCCCCAGCATTTT. The chain has TRBV19 and TRBJ1-5, with D perhaps TRBD1 (6 bases). The V gene lost 5 bases and the J gene lost 7 bases, with 15 bases spanning the gap. The CDR3 contains 14 residues. Germline CDR1 and CDR2: LNHDA and SQIVND (reference sequence).

The CDR3 spells CASSEVQSGQTIYF. In DNA form, the CDR3 reads TGTGCCAGCAGTGAAGTACAGTCCGGCCAGACCATATATTTT. This chain connects TRBV6-1 to TRBJ1-3; D not resolved. The CDR3 runs 14 residues. Per germline, CDR1 MNHNS and CDR2 SASEGT. Trimming left V 1 base short and J 10 bases short, with 14 bases between.

The rearrangement joins TRBV7-3 to TRBJ2-3, with TRBD2 matching over 8 bases. CDR1 is SGHTA and CDR2 is FQGTGA in the germline V gene. The CDR3 is 15 amino acids. The junction had 5 bases not matched to a gene; V was cut back by 2 bases and J by 4 bases. This chain's CDR3 is CASSLLASGPDTQYF. The DNA for the CDR3 is TGTGCCAGCAGCTTATTGGCTAGCGGGCCAGATACGCAGTATTTT.

This chain joins TRBV30 and TRBJ1-1; TRBD1 might be the D (5 bases). The CDR3 has 13 residues. Trimming shortened V by 3 bases and J by 5 bases, and 13 bases separated the two germline ends. CDR1 and CDR2 from the germline V gene are GTSNPN and SVGIG (reference sequence). The CDR3 DNA reads as TGTGCCTGGAGAAGGACCCAGGGAACTGAAGCTTTCTTT. Translated: CAWRRTQGTEAFF.

This clone was detected once. This rearrangement joins TRBV11-1 to TRBJ2-3; 9 bases are shared with TRBD2. With V trimmed by 5 bases and J by 4 bases, 10 bases remained unmatched. The germline V gene has CDR1 SGHAT and CDR2 FQDESV (reference sequence). The CDR3 loop spans 16 amino acids. The CDR3 protein is CASSQIAGDFADTQYF. CDR3 nucleotide sequence: TGTGCCAGCAGCCAAATAGCGGGAGATTTTGCAGATACGCAGTATTTT.

The rearrangement uses TRBV28 and TRBJ2-5; D is ambiguous. Germline CDR1 reads MDHEN; CDR2 reads SYDVKM. There are 14 residues in the CDR3. Trimming left V 6 bases short and J 2 bases short, with 13 bases between. This chain's CDR3 is CASSLFGFQETQYF. As DNA, the CDR3 is TGTGCCAGCAGCCTCTTTGGGTTTCAAGAGACCCAGTACTTC.

Note on this clone: At one end the junction does not follow the germline gene, possibly because of a read error. V usage is TRBV7-7 and J usage is TRBJ1-2; D is possibly TRBD1 (5 bases). Per the germline V gene, CDR1 is SSHAT and CDR2 is FNYEAQ (reference sequence). The CDR3 is 16 amino acids. The CDR3 sequence is CASSLRQPPTNYGYTF. CDR3 DNA: TGTGCTAGCAGCTTAAGACAGCCCCCTACTAACTATGGCTACACCTTC.

The chain has TRBV19 and TRBJ2-3; 11 bases map to TRBD2. CDR1 LNHDA and CDR2 SQIVND come from the germline V gene (reference sequence). The CDR3 has 15 residues. Trimming took 2 bases from V and 5 from J; bases not matched to a gene: 3. The CDR3 sequence: CASSITSGSLDTQYF. CDR3 sequence (DNA): TGTGCCAGTAGTATAACTAGCGGGAGTCTAGATACGCAGTATTTT.

V and J are TRBV5-1 and TRBJ2-3; D gene unclear. The CDR3 covers 14 residues. V was trimmed by 3 bases and J by 9 bases, leaving 17 bases between them. Germline CDR1 reads SGHRS; CDR2 reads YFSETQ. CDR3 protein: CASSSPVGIVTQYF. Written as DNA, the CDR3 is TGCGCCAGCAGCTCGCCTGTGGGAATCGTGACGCAGTATTTT.

This rearrangement joins TRBV7-2 to TRBJ1-1; D unresolved. In germline, CDR1 is SGHTA, CDR2 FQGNSA. The CDR3 covers 14 residues. V was clipped by 3 bases and J by 3 bases, with 11 bases between them. The CDR3 region is CASSFKKRDTEAFF. CDR3 nucleotides: TGTGCCAGCAGCTTTAAGAAAAGGGACACTGAAGCTTTCTTT.

V usage is TRBV28 and J usage is TRBJ1-3; 8 nucleotides agree with TRBD1. Germline CDR1 reads MDHEN; CDR2 reads SYDVKM. The CDR3 has 14 amino acids. V gave up 5 bases and J gave up 2 bases; unmatched junction bases: 2. The CDR3 DNA follows: TGTGCCAGCAGTCGGACAGGGACTGGAAACACCATATATTTT. Translated, it gives CASSRTGTGNTIYF.

The chain employs TRBV6-5 and TRBJ1-6, with a weak D call TRBD1 (5 bases). The V end was cut by 0 bases, the J end by 5 bases, with 11 bases between. Per the germline V gene, CDR1 is MNHEY and CDR2 is SVGAGI. The CDR3 contains 16 residues. The CDR3 DNA reads TGTGCCAGCAGTTACTCGGGGGGGAGGAATAATTCACCCCTCCACTTT. This sequence encodes CASSYSGGRNNSPLHF.

V and J are TRBV7-2 and TRBJ2-1, with TRBD2 matching over 12 bases. This CDR3 has 17 residues. Unmatched junction bases numbered 7, after V lost 5 bases and J lost 2 bases. CDR1 is SGHTA, CDR2 FQGNSA, per germline. CDR3 protein: CASSRRTSGIPYNEQFF. The CDR3 nucleotides read TGTGCCAGCAGCCGGCGGACTAGCGGGATTCCCTACAATGAGCAGTTCTTC. The variable domain in full, with the rest retrieved from reference TRBV7-2 and TRBJ2-1, is GAGVSQSPSNKVTEKGKDVELRCDPISGHTALYWYRQSLGQGLEFLIYFQGNSAPDKSGLPSDRFSAERTGGSVSTLTIQRTQQEDSAVYLCASSRRTSGIPYNEQFFGPGTRLTVL.

The chain has TRBV9 and TRBJ2-7, with D tentatively TRBD1 or TRBD2 (6 bases each). CDR1 SGDLS and CDR2 YYNGEE come from the germline V gene. There are 13 residues in the CDR3. The V end was cut by 7 bases, the J end by 4 bases, with 15 bases between. CDR3 bases: TGTGCCAGCTCGGGGGCAGGGTCGTACGAGCAGTACTTC. Amino acids: CASSGAGSYEQYF.

This clone is a singleton in its sample. J is TRBJ2-1 and V is TRBV28, with TRBD2 matching 11 bases. The germline CDR1 and CDR2 sequences are MDHEN and SYDVKM. V lost 5 bases and J lost 8; bases outside the gene matches: 8. The CDR3 sequence is 15 residues long. The CDR3 sequence is CASSARLAGLYEQFF. Here the CDR3 DNA reads TGTGCCAGCAGTGCCAGACTAGCGGGGCTTTATGAGCAGTTCTTC.

The chain employs TRBV13 and TRBJ1-1, with D possibly being TRBD1 (6 bases). The CDR3 has 13 amino acids. Germline loops: CDR1 PRHDT, CDR2 FYEKMQ (reference sequence). Trimming pared 4 bases from V and 5 bases from J, leaving 11 bases between. The CDR3 loop is CASSSRGRTEAFF. CDR3 nucleotides: TGTGCCAGCAGCTCCAGGGGAAGGACTGAAGCTTTCTTT. The whole variable domain, remainder taken from reference TRBV13 and TRBJ1-1, is AAGVIQSPRHLIKEKRETATLKCYPIPRHDTVYWYQQGPGQDPQFLISFYEKMQSDKGSIPDRFSAQQFSDYHSELNMSSLELGDSALYFCASSSRGRTEAFFGQGTRLTVV.

This chain joins TRBV20-1 and TRBJ2-7; the match to TRBD2 covers 11 bases. CDR3 size: 14 residues. Unmatched junction bases numbered 10, after V lost 3 bases and J lost 9 bases. Per the germline V gene, CDR1 is DFQATT and CDR2 is SNEGSKA (reference sequence). The chain's CDR3 is CSASDIAGGLGQYF. In DNA form, the CDR3 reads TGCAGTGCTAGTGATATAGCGGGAGGGCTAGGGCAGTACTTC.

The chain recombines TRBV7-2 with TRBJ2-7, with 9 bases fitting TRBD2. Germline trimming cut 5 bases from V and 7 bases from J; bases unmatched to any gene: 15. The germline V gene has CDR1 SGHTA and CDR2 FQGNSA. This CDR3 is built from 16 residues. The CDR3: CASSHNSGRPPGEQYF. For the CDR3, the DNA is TGTGCCAGCAGCCACAACAGCGGGAGGCCCCCGGGTGAGCAGTACTTC.

The genes are TRBV5-1 and TRBJ2-2; weak D call: TRBD1 (5 bases). This CDR3 spans 18 amino acids. Germline assignment: CDR1 SGHRS and CDR2 YFSETQ. Between the trimmed V and J ends, which lost 2 bases and 0 bases, there was a span of 17 bases. The CDR3 reads CASSFTPTGTSNTGELFF. DNA of the CDR3: TGCGCCAGCAGCTTCACCCCTACAGGTACTTCGAACACCGGGGAGCTGTTTTTT.

This clone was detected once. The chain couples TRBV9 to TRBJ1-1; 8 nucleotides line up with TRBD1. Germline V lookup: CDR1 SGDLS, CDR2 YYNGEE. Unmatched junction bases numbered 0, after V lost 1 base and J lost 1 base. The CDR3 is made up of 14 amino acids. The CDR3, as DNA: TGTGCCAGCAGCGTACAGGGGGCGAACACTGAAGCTTTCTTT. The encoded protein is CASSVQGANTEAFF.

The V call is TRBV4-2, the J call TRBJ1-3; the D is unclear. Trimming pared 1 base from V and 0 bases from J, leaving 7 bases between. Germline CDR1 and CDR2: LGHNA and YNFKEQ. CDR3 length: 15 residues. CDR3 in amino acids: CASSQVGGSGNTIYF. DNA for the CDR3: TGTGCCAGCAGCCAAGTGGGTGGCTCTGGAAACACCATATATTTT.

The chain uses TRBV29-1 and TRBJ1-3; D is perhaps TRBD1 (6 bases). CDR3 length: 20 amino acids. Germline V gene sequence: CDR1 SQVTM, CDR2 ANQGSEA. V lost 1 base, J lost 0 bases, and 25 bases lay in between. For the CDR3, the DNA is TGCAGCGTTGAAGTTCTGTGTGGGGGGCTGGTTCCCGTCTCTGGAAACACCATATATTTT. Residues: CSVEVLCGGLVPVSGNTIYF.

The chain is built from TRBV24-1 and TRBJ2-3; unclear D gene. Germline CDR1 KGHDR, CDR2 SFDVKD. The CDR3 length is 14 residues. V lost 8 bases, J lost 1 base, and 12 bases lay in between. CDR3 coding DNA: TGTGCCACCACAAACTCCGCGGGCACAGATACGCAGTATTTT. Its protein is CATTNSAGTDTQYF.

The chain employs TRBV5-6 and TRBJ2-7, with TRBD2 as a possible D gene (6 bases). CDR1 is SGHDT, CDR2 YYEEEE, per germline. The CDR3 has 15 residues. V lost 0 bases and J lost 7, with 17 bases in between. CDR3 in DNA: TGTGCCAGCAGCTTGGAACTAGCCCTGGGTAGGGAGCAGTACTTC. Translation: CASSLELALGREQYF.

This chain links TRBV29-1 with TRBJ2-5; the match to TRBD1 covers 7 bases. The CDR3 has 13 amino acids. The trim removed 4 bases at V and 5 bases at J, leaving 7 bases unmatched. Germline lookup yields CDR1 SQVTM and CDR2 ANQGSEA. CDR3 coding DNA: TGCAGCGTTGTCAGACAGGGCGGGGAGACCCAGTACTTC. Protein product: CSVVRQGGETQYF.

V usage is TRBV7-3 and J usage is TRBJ2-1; weak D call: TRBD2 (6 bases). This CDR3 is built from 14 residues. Germline V gene sequence: CDR1 SGHTA, CDR2 FQGTGA. Trimming left V 3 bases short and J 5 bases short, with 11 bases between. The CDR3 DNA is TGTGCCAGCAGCTTGTCGGGGACTGACAATGAGCAGTTCTTC. This codes for CASSLSGTDNEQFF.